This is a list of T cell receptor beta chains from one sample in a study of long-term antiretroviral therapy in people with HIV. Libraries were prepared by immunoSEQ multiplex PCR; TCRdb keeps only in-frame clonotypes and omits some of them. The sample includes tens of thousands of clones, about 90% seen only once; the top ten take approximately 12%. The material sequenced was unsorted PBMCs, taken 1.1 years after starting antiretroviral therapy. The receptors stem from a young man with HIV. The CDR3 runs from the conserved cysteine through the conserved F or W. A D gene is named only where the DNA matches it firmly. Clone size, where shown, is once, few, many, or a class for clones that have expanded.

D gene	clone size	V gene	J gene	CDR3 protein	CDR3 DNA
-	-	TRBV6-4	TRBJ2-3	CASSVGSGDTDTQYF	TGTGCCAGCAGTGTTGGTAGCGGTGACACAGATACGCAGTATTTT
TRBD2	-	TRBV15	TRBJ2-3	CATSSSGSRADTQYF	TGTGCCACCAGCAGTAGCGGGAGCCGCGCAGATACGCAGTATTTT
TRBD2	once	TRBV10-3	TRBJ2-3	CAIASGGAGTDTQYF	TGTGCCATCGCTAGCGGGGGGGCCGGGACAGATACGCAGTATTTT
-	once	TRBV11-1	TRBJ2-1	CASSLVGLIKAGSYNEQFF	TGTGCCAGCAGCCTAGTGGGACTTATTAAAGCCGGCTCCTACAATGAGCAGTTCTTC
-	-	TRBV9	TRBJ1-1	CASSPSQATNTEAFF	TGTGCCAGCAGCCCATCTCAAGCGACGAACACTGAAGCTTTCTTT
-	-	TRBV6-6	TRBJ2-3	CASSMSPDTQYF	TGTGCCAGCAGTATGTCCCCAGATACGCAGTATTTT
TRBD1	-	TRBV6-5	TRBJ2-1	CASRGQGYNEQFF	TGTGCCAGCCGAGGACAGGGGTACAATGAGCAGTTCTTC
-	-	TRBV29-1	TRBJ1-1	CSALTGTAFF	TGCAGCGCCTTGACCGGGACAGCTTTCTTT
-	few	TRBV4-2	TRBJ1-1	CASSPMGGTEAFF	TGTGCCAGCAGTCCCATGGGCGGCACTGAAGCTTTCTTT
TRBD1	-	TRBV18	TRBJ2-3	CASSPPRGQGAIGTDTQYF	TGTGCCAGCTCACCACCGAGGGGACAGGGGGCGATTGGCACAGATACGCAGTATTTT
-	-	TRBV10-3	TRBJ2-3	CAITENPMDDTQYF	TGTGCCATCACCGAAAACCCTATGGATGATACGCAGTATTTT
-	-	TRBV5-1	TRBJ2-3	CASSFRQTLTDTQYF	TGCGCCAGCAGCTTCCGGCAGACTCTCACAGATACGCAGTATTTT
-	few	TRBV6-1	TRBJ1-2	CASSVTGSYGYTF	TGTGCCAGCAGTGTGACGGGAAGCTATGGCTACACCTTC
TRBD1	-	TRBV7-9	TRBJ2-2	CASSSTAGGNTGELFF	TGTGCCAGCAGCTCCACGGCAGGGGGCAACACCGGGGAGCTGTTTTTT
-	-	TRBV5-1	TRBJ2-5	CASSPRLEETQYF	TGCGCCAGCAGCCCCCGACTAGAAGAGACCCAGTACTTC
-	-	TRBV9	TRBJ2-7	CASSVSPGGGHEQYF	TGTGCCAGCAGCGTAAGTCCCGGTGGCGGCCACGAGCAGTACTTC
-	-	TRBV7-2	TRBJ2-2	CASRSRQPTGELFF	TGTGCCAGCAGATCTCGACAGCCTACCGGGGAGCTGTTTTTT
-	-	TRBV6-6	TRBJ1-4	CASSPREGYEKLFF	TGTGCCAGCAGTCCCAGGGAGGGCTACGAAAAACTGTTTTTT
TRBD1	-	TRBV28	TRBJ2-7	CASSFGFPARGHYEQYF	TGTGCCAGCAGTTTCGGTTTTCCCGCCAGGGGGCACTACGAGCAGTACTTC
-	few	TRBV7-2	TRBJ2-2	CASSRSGLDRELFF	TGTGCCAGCAGCCGTTCCGGACTTGACCGGGAGCTGTTTTTT
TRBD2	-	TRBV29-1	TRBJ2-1	CSTTSGGGEQFF	TGCAGCACAACTAGCGGGGGGGGTGAGCAGTTCTTC
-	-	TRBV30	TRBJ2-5	CAWSVLLLYQETQYF	TGTGCCTGGAGTGTACTTCTCCTGTACCAAGAGACCCAGTACTTC
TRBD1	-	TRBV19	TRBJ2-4	CASSSRLTGGLDIQYF	TGTGCCAGTAGTTCCAGGCTGACAGGGGGCTTGGACATTCAGTACTTC
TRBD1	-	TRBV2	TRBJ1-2	CASSEARRQGWGYGYTF	TGTGCCAGCAGTGAAGCGCGACGACAGGGATGGGGCTATGGCTACACCTTC
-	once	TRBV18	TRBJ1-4	CASSPGNDEKLFF	TGTGCCAGCTCACCAGGGAACGATGAAAAACTGTTTTTT
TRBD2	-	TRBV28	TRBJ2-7	CASSASGLSYEQYF	TGTGCCAGCAGTGCTAGCGGGTTGTCCTACGAGCAGTACTTC
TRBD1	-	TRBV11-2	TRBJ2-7	CASRFPGQGTYEQYF	TGTGCCAGCAGATTCCCCGGACAGGGGACATACGAGCAGTACTTC
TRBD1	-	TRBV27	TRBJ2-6	CASSSGQGYGGANVLTF	TGTGCCAGCAGTTCGGGACAGGGGTATGGTGGGGCCAACGTCCTGACTTTC
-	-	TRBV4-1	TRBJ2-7	CASSLGARSHEQYF	TGCGCCAGCAGCCTGGGGGCCCGATCGCACGAGCAGTACTTC
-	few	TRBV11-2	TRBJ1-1	CASSLDARSGAFF	TGTGCCAGCAGCTTAGATGCCCGAAGCGGAGCTTTCTTT
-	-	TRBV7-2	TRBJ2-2	CASSPPGRTNTGELFF	TGTGCCAGCAGCCCCCCCGGAAGGACGAACACCGGGGAGCTGTTTTTT
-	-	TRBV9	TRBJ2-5	CASTAPRQETQYF	TGTGCCAGCACCGCGCCGCGACAAGAGACCCAGTACTTC
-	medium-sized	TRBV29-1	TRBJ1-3	CSGGDSGNTIYF	TGCAGCGGGGGGGATTCTGGAAACACCATATATTTT
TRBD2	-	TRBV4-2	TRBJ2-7	CASSQDPSGGYEQYF	TGTGCCAGCAGCCAAGATCCTAGCGGGGGCTACGAGCAGTACTTC
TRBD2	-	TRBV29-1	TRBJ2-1	CSVSPGLAALGEQFF	TGCAGCGTCAGCCCGGGACTAGCGGCCCTAGGGGAGCAGTTCTTC
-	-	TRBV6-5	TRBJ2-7	CASSYSRGGSYEQYF	TGTGCCAGCAGTTACTCCCGCGGCGGGTCCTACGAGCAGTACTTC
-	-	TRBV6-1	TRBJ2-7	CASSEFGAVSSYEQYF	TGTGCCAGCAGTGAATTTGGAGCAGTCAGCTCCTACGAGCAGTACTTC
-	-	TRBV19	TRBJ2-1	CASSIYHQDYNEQFF	TGTGCCAGTAGTATTTATCATCAGGACTACAATGAGCAGTTCTTC
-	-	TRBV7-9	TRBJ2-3	CASSQSRTKPPDTQYF	TGTGCCAGCAGCCAGAGCAGGACCAAGCCCCCAGATACGCAGTATTTT
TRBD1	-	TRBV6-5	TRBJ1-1	CASTPGTGVNTEAFF	TGTGCCAGCACCCCCGGGACAGGCGTGAACACTGAAGCTTTCTTT
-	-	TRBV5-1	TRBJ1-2	CASAPGEKGSGYTF	TGCGCCAGCGCCCCAGGAGAGAAGGGCAGTGGCTACACCTTC
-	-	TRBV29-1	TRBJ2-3	CSVAPVRGDTQYF	TGCAGCGTTGCCCCCGTCCGCGGAGATACGCAGTATTTT
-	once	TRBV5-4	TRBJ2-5	CASSPGRSTATETQYF	TGTGCCAGCAGCCCGGGTCGCTCCACCGCAACAGAGACCCAGTACTTC
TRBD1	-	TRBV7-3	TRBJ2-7	CASSLRGQGDEQYF	TGTGCCAGCAGCTTAAGAGGACAGGGGGACGAGCAGTACTTC
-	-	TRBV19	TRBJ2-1	CASSIQAGTYNEQFF	TGTGCCAGTAGTATTCAAGCGGGTACCTACAATGAGCAGTTCTTC
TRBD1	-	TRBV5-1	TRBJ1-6	CASSPGQLSLDNSPLHF	TGCGCCAGCAGCCCGGGACAGCTCTCCCTGGATAATTCACCCCTCCACTTT
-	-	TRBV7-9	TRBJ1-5	CASSLGNQPQHF	TGTGCCAGCAGCTTAGGGAATCAGCCCCAGCATTTT